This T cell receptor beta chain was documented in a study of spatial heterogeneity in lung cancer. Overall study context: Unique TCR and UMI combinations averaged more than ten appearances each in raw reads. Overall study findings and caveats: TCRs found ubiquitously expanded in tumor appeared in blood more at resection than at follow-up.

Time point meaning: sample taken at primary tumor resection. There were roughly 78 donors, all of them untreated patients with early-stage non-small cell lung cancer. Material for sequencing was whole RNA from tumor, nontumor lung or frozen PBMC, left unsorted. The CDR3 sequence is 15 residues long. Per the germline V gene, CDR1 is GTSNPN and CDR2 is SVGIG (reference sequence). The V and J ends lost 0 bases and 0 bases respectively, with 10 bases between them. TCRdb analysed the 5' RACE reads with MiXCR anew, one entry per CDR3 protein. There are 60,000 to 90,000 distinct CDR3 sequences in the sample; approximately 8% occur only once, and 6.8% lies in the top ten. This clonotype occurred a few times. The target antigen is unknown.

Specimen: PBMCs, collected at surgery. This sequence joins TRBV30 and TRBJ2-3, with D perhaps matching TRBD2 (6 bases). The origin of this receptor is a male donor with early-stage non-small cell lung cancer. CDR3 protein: CAWSVTGVSTDTQYF. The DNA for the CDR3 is TGTGCCTGGAGTGTAACGGGAGTAAGCACAGATACGCAGTATTTT.